This T cell receptor (beta chain) was found in a study of regulatory T cells in long-lasting Graves disease. Findings and caveats of the study: No thyroid tissue was studied; the work used peripheral blood only. Accuracy was possibly reduced by small sample size.

Both iRepertoire HTBI primers and Arm-PCR of CDR3 regions were used to build the TCR beta libraries. A single record per CDR3 protein comes from TCRdb applying MiXCR to the multiplex PCR reads. The data hold about 530,000 distinct CDR3 sequences, with 16% observed a single time. This clonotype was observed at least ten times. The antigen remains unidentified. Time point given: newly diagnosed GD, antithyroid drugs for less than 3 months. PBMCs provided the RNA from which the TCR library was made. The trim removed 5 bases at V and 1 base at J, leaving 3 bases unmatched. This CDR3 spans 14 amino acids. Germline CDR1 reads PRHDT; CDR2 reads FYEKMQ (reference sequence). These same data were also listed under a study on T cells in Graves' hyperthyroidism and ophthalmopathy. That report notes: Diagnosis relied on clinical symptoms, serum thyroxine and TRAb, thyroid ultrasound and orbital computed tomography.

This chain links TRBV13 with TRBJ2-5, with 8 positions matching TRBD2. The material sequenced was peripheral blood mononuclear cells (PBMCs), taken at new diagnosis, from a patient treated with antithyroid drugs. The sequence was collected from a woman aged 35-60 years with Graves disease. The chain's CDR3 is CASSHGRVQETQYF. The CDR3 DNA sequence: TGTGCCAGCAGCCACGGGAGGGTCCAAGAGACCCAGTACTTC.